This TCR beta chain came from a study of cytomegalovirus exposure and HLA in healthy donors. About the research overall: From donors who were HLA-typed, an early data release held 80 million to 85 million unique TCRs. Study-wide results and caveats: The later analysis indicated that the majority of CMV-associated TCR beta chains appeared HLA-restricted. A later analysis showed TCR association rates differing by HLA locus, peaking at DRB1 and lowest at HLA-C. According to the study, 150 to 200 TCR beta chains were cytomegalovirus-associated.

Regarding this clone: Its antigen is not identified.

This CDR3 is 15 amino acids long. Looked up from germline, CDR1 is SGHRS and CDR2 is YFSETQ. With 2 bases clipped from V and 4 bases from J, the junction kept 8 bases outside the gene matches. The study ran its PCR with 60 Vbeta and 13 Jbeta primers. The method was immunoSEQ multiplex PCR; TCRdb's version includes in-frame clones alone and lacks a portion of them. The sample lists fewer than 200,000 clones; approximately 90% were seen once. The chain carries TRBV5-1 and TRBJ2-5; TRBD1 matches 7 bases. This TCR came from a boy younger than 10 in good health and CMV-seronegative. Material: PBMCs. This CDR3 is CASSFGISGGETQYF. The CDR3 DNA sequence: TGCGCCAGCAGCTTTGGTATCTCAGGGGGAGAGACCCAGTACTTC.